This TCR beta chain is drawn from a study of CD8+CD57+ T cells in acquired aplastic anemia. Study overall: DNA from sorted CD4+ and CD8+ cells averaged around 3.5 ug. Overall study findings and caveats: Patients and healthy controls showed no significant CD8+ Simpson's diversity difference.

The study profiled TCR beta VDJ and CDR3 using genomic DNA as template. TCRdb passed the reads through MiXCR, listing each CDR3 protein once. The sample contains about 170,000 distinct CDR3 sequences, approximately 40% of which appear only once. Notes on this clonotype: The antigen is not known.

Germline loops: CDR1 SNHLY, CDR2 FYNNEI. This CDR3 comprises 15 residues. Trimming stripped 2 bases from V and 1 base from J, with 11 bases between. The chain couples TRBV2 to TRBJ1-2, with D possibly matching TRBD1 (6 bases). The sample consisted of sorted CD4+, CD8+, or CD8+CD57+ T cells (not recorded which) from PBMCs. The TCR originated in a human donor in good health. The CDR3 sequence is CASSERGDNNYGYTF. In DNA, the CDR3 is TGTGCCAGCAGTGAAAGGGGGGACAATAACTATGGCTACACCTTC. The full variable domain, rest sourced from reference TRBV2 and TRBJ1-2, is EPEVTQTPSHQVTQMGQEVILRCVPISNHLYFYWYRQILGQKVEFLVSFYNNEISEKSEIFDDQFSVERPDGSNFTLKIRSTKLEDSAMYFCASSERGDNNYGYTFGSGTRLTVV.